The next 22 T cell receptor beta chains were all read from a single sample in a study of human T cells and chemical hapten exposure. Sample time point: pre-sensitization, week 0. The treatment is: therapeutic diphenylcyclopropenone sensitization with weekly scalp DPC. TCRdb re-derived calls from the RACE reads in MiXCR, one entry per CDR3 protein. Among about 70,000 distinct CDR3 sequences listed, approximately 11% were seen once. This material consisted of whole blood, taken in connection with sensitization to the hapten diphenylcyclopropenone (DPC). These receptors originate from a woman aged 45-65 years with alopecia areata. Some clones in this sample may be carry-over from other donors' samples.

The chain links TRBV12-3 or TRBV12-4 to TRBJ1-1; no firm D call. V dropped 6 bases and J dropped 0 bases, with 8 bases sitting between them. The CDR3 spans 13 residues. This CDR3 reads CASRKTLNTEAFF. DNA for the CDR3: TGTGCCAGCAGAAAGACGCTGAACACTGAAGCTTTCTTT.

This clonotype has at least ten counts. The gene calls are TRBV27 and TRBJ2-2, with D possibly matching TRBD2 (6 bases). This CDR3 spans 15 amino acids. Germline-derived CDR1 and CDR2 are MNHEY and SMNVEV (reference sequence). Trimming stripped 3 bases from V and 2 bases from J, with 10 bases between. The CDR3 loop reads CASSLGLINTGELFF. The CDR3 region has the DNA TGTGCCAGCAGTTTGGGACTCATAAACACCGGGGAGCTGTTTTTT.

This clonotype occurred a few times. V is TRBV7-7 and J is TRBJ2-5; 11 nucleotides align to TRBD1. The CDR3 loop spans 15 amino acids. Germline values: CDR1 SSHAT, CDR2 FNYEAQ (reference sequence). Trimming at V came to 5 bases and at J to 2 bases, leaving 4 bases not matched to a gene. The CDR3 region is CASSRGTGGQETQYF. In nucleotides, the CDR3 is TGTGCCAGCAGCCGCGGGACAGGGGGACAAGAGACCCAGTACTTC. The full variable domain, its missing parts supplied by reference TRBV7-7 and TRBJ2-5, is GAGVSQSPRYKVTKRGQDVTLRCDPISSHATLYWYQQALGQGPEFLTYFNYEAQPDKSGLPSDRFSAERPEGSISTLTIQRTEQRDSAMYRCASSRGTGGQETQYFGPGTRLLVL.

In its sample, this clonotype was seen many times. The CDR3: CASSHLLAGEHYNEQFF. As DNA, the CDR3 is TGTGCCAGCAGCCACCTACTAGCGGGGGAACATTACAATGAGCAGTTCTTC. The chain joins TRBV3-1 to TRBJ2-1; the match to TRBD2 covers 11 bases. Germline lookup yields CDR1 LGHDT and CDR2 YNNKEL (reference sequence). After removal of 3 bases from V and 4 bases from J, the junction contained 8 bases not matched to a gene. The CDR3 is made up of 17 amino acids.

This clonotype was counted ten times or more. This chain uses TRBV7-2 with TRBJ2-7; D could derive from TRBD1 or TRBD2 (5 bases each). V lost 4 bases, J lost 3 bases, and 13 bases lay in between. The CDR3 runs to 14 residues. Germline V CDR1 and CDR2: SGHTA, FQGNSA. CDR3 in amino acids: CASSSGRIIYEQYF. The CDR3 DNA sequence: TGTGCCAGCAGCTCGGGACGGATAATCTACGAGCAGTACTTC.

The chain combines TRBV20-1 with TRBJ1-1; possibly TRBD1 for D (6 bases). The CDR3 spans 14 residues. The germline V gene encodes CDR1 DFQATT and CDR2 SNEGSKA (reference sequence). Trimming left V 6 bases short and J 11 bases short, with 25 bases between. The CDR3 DNA reads as TGCAGTGCAAGGACAGCGACAACCTCCCCGGAGGCTTTCTTT. It encodes CSARTATTSPEAFF.

This clonotype was counted ten times or more. This rearrangement joins TRBV21-1 to TRBJ1-6; the table's TRBD1 call for D was not verified on the DNA. TRBV21-1 is a pseudogene segment. This CDR3 has 14 residues. The CDR3 region has the DNA TGTGCCCGCCCCAACGTGCCCTATAATTCACCCCTCCACTTT. Translation gives CARPNVPYNSPLHF.

This clonotype appeared a few times. This chain links TRBV16 with TRBJ2-7, with D perhaps matching TRBD1 (5 bases). This CDR3 is built from 16 residues. Germline CDR1 KGHSY, CDR2 FQNENV. V shed 3 bases and J shed 2 bases, with 17 bases lying between them. In DNA form, the CDR3 reads TGTGCCAGCAGCCAGGGGCGAGCAGTAATAACCTACGAGCAGTACTTC. Translating it yields CASSQGRAVITYEQYF.

This clonotype showed up just a few times. This chain uses TRBV29-1 with TRBJ2-5; D is uncertain. The CDR3 sequence is 15 residues long. V dropped 7 bases and J dropped 0 bases, with 18 bases sitting between them. Per the germline V gene, CDR1 is SQVTM and CDR2 is ANQGSEA. The CDR3 nucleotides read TGCAGCGCCTCATTCACCGGGCAGTACCAAGAGACCCAGTACTTC. Translated: CSASFTGQYQETQYF.

This clonotype was seen many times. The genes are TRBV7-3 and TRBJ2-2, with unresolved D. This CDR3 comprises 14 residues. V dropped 4 bases and J dropped 2 bases, with 8 bases sitting between them. Germline CDR1 SGHTA, CDR2 FQGTGA. The CDR3 is CASSSAPNTGELFF. The CDR3, as DNA: TGTGCCAGCAGCTCAGCACCTAACACCGGGGAGCTGTTTTTT.

This clonotype has just a few counts. The chain uses TRBV5-1 and TRBJ2-3; possible D gene TRBD1, 6 bases. Trimming removed 6 bases from V and 3 bases from J, with 17 bases in between. CDR3 length: 15 residues. Germline assignment: CDR1 SGHRS and CDR2 YFSETQ. Written as DNA, the CDR3 is TGCGCCAGCAAGTCCGGGACACAACTTACAGATACGCAGTATTTT. As protein: CASKSGTQLTDTQYF.

This chain uses TRBV20-1 with TRBJ1-1; a weak D match, TRBD1 (5 bases). The CDR3 totals 13 residues. V was cut by 1 base and J by 5 bases, with 11 bases left in between. The germline V gene has CDR1 DFQATT and CDR2 SNEGSKA (reference sequence). The DNA for the CDR3 is TGCAGTGCTAGAGGCGGGGGGGGAACTGAAGCTTTCTTT. Its protein product is CSARGGGGTEAFF.

This clonotype appeared many times. The chain has TRBV3-1 and TRBJ2-1; no clear D. Per germline, CDR1 LGHDT and CDR2 YNNKEL (reference sequence). The CDR3 has 13 residues. Between the trimmed V and J ends, which lost 7 bases and 9 bases, there was a span of 16 bases. Here the CDR3 reads CASKVGLVGEQFF. CDR3 DNA sequence: TGTGCCAGCAAAGTGGGTCTAGTCGGTGAGCAGTTCTTC.

This clonotype was observed many times. The chain joins TRBV4-2 to TRBJ1-2, with D possibly matching TRBD1 (6 bases). The length of the CDR3 is 16 residues. Germline V CDR1 and CDR2: LGHNA, YNFKEQ. With 0 bases removed from V and 2 bases from J, the gap between germline ends came to 13 bases. CDR3 nucleotides: TGTGCCAGCAGCCAAGATATGGGACACTCCAACTATGGCTACACCTTC. This codes for CASSQDMGHSNYGYTF.

This sequence joins TRBV11-3 and TRBJ2-3; 12 nucleotides match TRBD2. With 2 bases clipped from V and 4 bases from J, the junction kept 7 bases outside the gene matches. Germline lookup yields CDR1 SGHNT and CDR2 YENEEA. This CDR3 region has 17 residues. The CDR3 sequence is CASSLSGLAGWSDTQYF. The CDR3 DNA reads TGTGCCAGCAGCTTATCCGGACTAGCGGGGTGGTCAGATACGCAGTATTTT.

This clonotype turned up a few times. The rearrangement joins TRBV13 to TRBJ2-5; 15 bases fit TRBD2. The V segment lost 3 bases and the J segment 4 bases; nucleotides outside the gene matches: 9. Germline V lookup: CDR1 PRHDT, CDR2 FYEKMQ (reference sequence). The CDR3 consists of 18 residues. CDR3 residues: CASSLRTSGRVWGETQYF. DNA for the CDR3: TGTGCCAGCAGCTTGCGGACTAGCGGGAGGGTTTGGGGAGAGACCCAGTACTTC. The full variable domain, completed using reference TRBV13 and TRBJ2-5, is AAGVIQSPRHLIKEKRETATLKCYPIPRHDTVYWYQQGPGQDPQFLISFYEKMQSDKGSIPDRFSAQQFSDYHSELNMSSLELGDSALYFCASSLRTSGRVWGETQYFGPGTRLLVL.

In this sample, this clonotype turned up a few times. The junction does not match germline at one end; this may be a read error. The chain has TRBV29-1 and TRBJ2-1; no firm D call. The CDR3 is made up of 13 amino acids. Germline V gene lookup returns CDR1 SQVTM and CDR2 ANQGSEA. CDR3 sequence: CSVDVQSSNEQFF. The CDR3 coding sequence is TGCAGCGTTGACGTACAGTCCTCCAATGAGCAGTTCTTC.

This clonotype was observed at least ten times. V is TRBV6-6 and J is TRBJ2-1; D may be TRBD1 (6 bases). This CDR3 comprises 17 residues. Germline V CDR1 and CDR2: MNHNY, SVGAGI (reference sequence). The V end was cut by 2 bases, the J end by 5 bases, with 19 bases between. The CDR3 nucleotides are TGTGCCAGCAGTTACACGGGACACCGTATAGGGGACAATGAGCAGTTCTTC. It specifies CASSYTGHRIGDNEQFF.

The chain carries TRBV7-2 and TRBJ2-2; 7 nucleotides match TRBD1. The CDR3 contains 16 residues. In germline, CDR1 is SGHTA, CDR2 FQGNSA. Trimming cost V 5 bases and J 2 bases; bases outside gene matches: 8. CDR3 DNA: TGTGCCAGCAGCACACCCGGGACAGACAACACCGGGGAGCTGTTTTTT. Its translation: CASSTPGTDNTGELFF.

In its sample, this clonotype was seen a few times. The J gene is TRBJ2-1, the V gene TRBV24-1; no clear D gene. The CDR3 runs 17 residues. Germline V gene sequence: CDR1 KGHDR, CDR2 SFDVKD. V lost 4 bases and J lost 4, with 19 bases in between. This chain's CDR3 is CATSDQLTKGDYNEQFF. In DNA form, the CDR3 reads TGTGCCACCAGTGACCAATTAACGAAGGGTGATTACAATGAGCAGTTCTTC.

Many counts were recorded for this clonotype. The genes are TRBV20-1 and TRBJ2-7, with 8 nucleotides matching TRBD2. Losses at the gene ends were 0 bases for V and 0 bases for J; bases not matched to a gene: 4. Germline CDR1 reads DFQATT; CDR2 reads SNEGSKA (reference sequence). The CDR3 is 15 amino acids. The CDR3, as DNA: TGCAGTGCTAGAGATGCAGCGGGAGTCTCCTACGAGCAGTACTTC. Translating it yields CSARDAAGVSYEQYF.

DNA for the CDR3: TGTGCCAGTAGGACTCCGAGGAATGAGCAGTTCTTC. It specifies CASRTPRNEQFF. This chain links TRBV19 with TRBJ2-1; no definite D call. V lost 6 bases to trimming and J lost 7 bases, with 10 bases between them. The germline V gene encodes CDR1 LNHDA and CDR2 SQIVND (reference sequence). There are 12 residues in the CDR3.